One T cell receptor beta chain is described in this entry. This sample stems from a study of T cell responses to AZD1222 COVID-19 vaccine. Only in-frame clones appear in the TCRdb table, and some are missing; sequencing was by immunoSEQ multiplex PCR. Altogether 90,000 to 150,000 clones are present, about 90% being singletons, with the ten largest covering roughly 8.4%. In germline, CDR1 is SGHKS, CDR2 YYEKEE (reference sequence). This CDR3 has 14 amino acids. The V gene lost 0 bases and the J gene lost 1 base, with 7 bases spanning the gap. The specimen comprised peripheral blood, sampled on day 0 of AZD1222 vaccination. The sequence derives from an adult in good health. The rearrangement joins TRBV5-5 to TRBJ1-1, with D uncertain. The CDR3 nucleotides read TGTGCCAGCAGCTTGGGAACGGAGAACACTGAAGCTTTCTTT. It translates to CASSLGTENTEAFF. Supplemented by reference TRBV5-5 and TRBJ1-1, the full variable domain reads DAGVTQSPTHLIKTRGQQVTLRCSPISGHKSVSWYQQVLGQGPQFIFQYYEKEERGRGNFPDRFSARQFPNYSSELNVNALLLGDSALYLCASSLGTENTEAFFGQGTRLTVV.